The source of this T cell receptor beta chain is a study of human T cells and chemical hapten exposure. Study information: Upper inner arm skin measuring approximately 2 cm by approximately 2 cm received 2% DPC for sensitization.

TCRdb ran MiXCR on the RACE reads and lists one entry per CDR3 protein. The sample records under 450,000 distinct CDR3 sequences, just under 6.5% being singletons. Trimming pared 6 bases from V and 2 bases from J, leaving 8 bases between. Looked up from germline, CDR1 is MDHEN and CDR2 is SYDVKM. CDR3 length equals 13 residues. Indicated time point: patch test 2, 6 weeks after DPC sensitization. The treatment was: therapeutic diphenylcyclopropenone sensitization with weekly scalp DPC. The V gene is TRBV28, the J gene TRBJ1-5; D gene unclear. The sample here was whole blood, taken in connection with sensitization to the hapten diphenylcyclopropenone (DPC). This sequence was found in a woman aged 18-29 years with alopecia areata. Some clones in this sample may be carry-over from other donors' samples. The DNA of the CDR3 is TGTGCCAGCAGGGGCAGTGGCAATCAGCCCCAGCATTTT. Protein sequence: CASRGSGNQPQHF.